This passage covers 8 T cell receptor beta chains from one sample sequenced in a study of T cells in Graves' hyperthyroidism and ophthalmopathy. RNA transcripts provided the source from which TCR beta CDR3 regions were amplified. The HTBI primer set was used in a first-round RT-PCR of the TCR CDR3. TCRdb reprocessed the multiplex PCR reads with MiXCR, giving one entry per CDR3 protein. Seen here are roughly 840,000 distinct CDR3 sequences, about two fifths observed once, and the top ten hold approximately 8.7%. Sequences were obtained from blood. The receptors shown here come from a man in his late teens or twenties with Graves' hyperthyroidism.

This clonotype showed up many times. The chain is built from TRBV12-3 or TRBV12-4 and TRBJ1-5; D gene uncertain. This CDR3 contains 12 residues. V was pared by 9 bases and J by 4 bases, with 10 bases between. In nucleotides, the CDR3 is TGTGCCAGTAGAAAGGCGAATCAGCCCCAGCATTTT. Translated: CASRKANQPQHF.

The chain uses TRBV9 and TRBJ1-5, with 9 nucleotides matching TRBD1. CDR1 is SGDLS and CDR2 is YYNGEE in the germline V gene. V was pared by 1 base and J by 2 bases, with 4 bases of the junction left unmatched. CDR3 size: 16 residues. DNA of the CDR3: TGTGCCAGCAGCGTAACAGGGGGCGCGGGCAATCAGCCCCAGCATTTT. Amino acid sequence: CASSVTGGAGNQPQHF.

V is TRBV20-1 and J is TRBJ2-7; weak D call: TRBD1 (5 bases). This CDR3 comprises 14 residues. Germline V gene lookup returns CDR1 DFQATT and CDR2 SNEGSKA (reference sequence). This chain's CDR3 is CSPDGHSKPYEQYF. The CDR3 bases are TGCAGCCCCGACGGACACTCTAAACCCTACGAGCAGTACTTC.

On this clonotype: A single base separates this from a much larger clone, so it may be a read error. The chain employs TRBV20-1 and TRBJ2-7; 7 bases fit TRBD2. Per the germline V gene, CDR1 is DFQATT and CDR2 is SNEGSKA (reference sequence). V shed 3 bases, J shed 5 bases, and the junction held 13 bases outside the gene matches. The CDR3 covers 15 residues. CDR3 in amino acids: CSARPGLAVSHEQYF. CDR3 in DNA: TGCAGTGCTAGGCCCGGGCTAGCGGTATCCCACGAGCAGTACTTC.

Comment on this clonotype: This may stem from a read error, because a much larger clone lies one nucleotide away. The J gene is TRBJ2-7, the V gene TRBV19; D not certain. CDR3 length: 13 residues. Trimming cost V 9 bases and J 3 bases, with 15 bases left between them. Germline V gene data show CDR1 as LNHDA and CDR2 as SQIVND (reference sequence). CDR3 sequence reads: CASSAHGLYEQYF. In nucleotides, the CDR3 is TGTGCCAGCAGTGCACATGGTCTCTACGAGCAGTACTTC.

This clonotype has ten or more counts. The rearrangement joins TRBV7-8 to TRBJ2-7; no clear D. Per the germline V gene, CDR1 is SGHVS and CDR2 is FQNEAQ. Trimming took off 3 bases at V and 3 bases at J, with 12 bases between the two ends. The CDR3 is made up of 14 amino acids. The CDR3 DNA reads TGTGCCAGCAGCTTGGAGACAAGGTACTACGAGCAGTACTTC. It encodes CASSLETRYYEQYF.

Ten or more counts support this clonotype. The rearrangement links TRBV7-2 to TRBJ1-6, with D possibly matching TRBD1 (5 bases). V was cut by 3 bases and J by 4 bases, with 19 bases left in between. This CDR3 has 18 amino acids. In germline, CDR1 is SGHTA, CDR2 FQGNSA. The CDR3 region has the DNA TGTGCCAGCAGCTTGCAGGGACGTACCCGGGGGTATAATTCACCCCTCCACTTT. Protein: CASSLQGRTRGYNSPLHF.

This clonotype was observed a single time. Since a much larger clone is just one base distant, this may be a read error. The V call is TRBV10-3, the J call TRBJ1-5, with D unresolved. The CDR3 contains 15 residues. V was trimmed by 0 bases and J by 5 bases, leaving 11 bases between them. The germline CDR1 and CDR2 sequences are ENHRY and SYGVKD. CDR3 in DNA: TGTGCCATCAGTGAGTCCATATACACGGATCAGCCCCAGCATTTT. Protein product: CAISESIYTDQPQHF.